A selection of T cell receptor beta chains follows, all from one sample in a study of Graves' ophthalmopathy and Graves' hyperthyroidism. MiXCR, applied by TCRdb to the multiplex PCR reads, yields one record per CDR3 protein. The profile shows hundreds of thousands of distinct CDR3 sequences, around a fifth of them singletons. Sequenced: peripheral blood. The receptors were gathered from a woman aged 18-29 years with stable Graves' hyperthyroidism. CDR3s leave out the opening cysteine and the closing phenylalanine or tryptophan. A D gene is named only where the DNA matches it firmly.

D	V	J	CDR3
.	TRBV2	TRBJ2-2	ASSKNRAAGIGELF
TRBD1	TRBV2	TRBJ1-1	AISESPDRGGTEAF
TRBD1	TRBV5-1	TRBJ1-2	ASSLGGQGQSYT
TRBD1	TRBV7-2	TRBJ2-7	ASSLRYLGQAYEQY
TRBD1	TRBV24-1	TRBJ1-2	ATSDLLQIELPEQGWEGYT
TRBD1	TRBV2	TRBJ1-2	ASNQQGSNYGYT
.	TRBV6-2/TRBV6-3	TRBJ1-1	ASTPLPGNTEAF
TRBD1	TRBV18	TRBJ1-1	ASSLVPGQGTNTEAF
.	TRBV12-3/TRBV12-4	TRBJ2-4	ASSLKGHDIQY
.	TRBV5-1	TRBJ2-6	ASSLGGVRANVLT
TRBD1	TRBV10-3	TRBJ1-2	AIGDRGHDYGYT
.	TRBV7-9	TRBJ2-7	ASSLTGQFPYEQY
TRBD1	TRBV5-1	TRBJ1-1	ASSAGWDSGGTEAF
.	TRBV7-8	TRBJ2-5	ASSLKFAYQETQY
.	TRBV7-3	TRBJ2-7	ASSPDSNYEQY
TRBD2	TRBV27	TRBJ2-7	ASSLRGYISGRLSYEQY
.	TRBV4-1	TRBJ1-1	ASSLLGDPLGTEAF